These 13 T cell receptor beta chains came from one sample sequenced in a study of CD8 T cells in ankylosing spondylitis. MiXCR was run by TCRdb on the 5' RACE reads, yielding one entry per CDR3 protein. The sample has roughly 260,000 distinct CDR3 sequences; 15% to 25% are singletons. Material for sequencing was blood, either unsorted or a sorted T cell fraction (not recorded which). The source of these receptors is a male donor with ankylosing spondylitis or in good health (not recorded which).

This clonotype was seen more than once but under ten times. The genes are TRBV5-1 and TRBJ2-1; 13 bases line up with TRBD2. Germline CDR1 SGHRS, CDR2 YFSETQ. V lost 2 bases to trimming and J lost 9 bases; unmatched junction nucleotides: 8. The CDR3 covers 16 residues. This CDR3 is CASSFSTSGRAGEQFF. The DNA for the CDR3 is TGCGCCAGCAGCTTCTCCACTAGCGGGAGGGCCGGTGAGCAGTTCTTC.

CDR3 nucleotides: TGCAGTGCTAGACTCCTGGCAAAGGATGGCTACACCTTC. Translation: CSARLLAKDGYTF. The V gene is TRBV20-1, the J gene TRBJ1-2; D is unclear. The CDR3 has 13 residues. Germline V gene data show CDR1 as DFQATT and CDR2 as SNEGSKA (reference sequence). V was trimmed by 2 bases and J by 6 bases, leaving 13 bases between them.

This clonotype was counted only a few times. This sequence joins TRBV7-2 and TRBJ2-1, with 7 bases lining up with TRBD2. Losses at the gene ends were 0 bases for V and 0 bases for J; bases not matched to a gene: 8. Germline V gene sequence: CDR1 SGHTA, CDR2 FQGNSA. The CDR3 is 18 amino acids. In DNA, the CDR3 is TGTGCCAGCAGCTTAGCTGGGCGGGGGTTCAACTCCTACAATGAGCAGTTCTTC. This gives the protein CASSLAGRGFNSYNEQFF. Using reference TRBV7-2 and TRBJ2-1 for the parts outside the CDR3, the full variable domain is GAGVSQSPSNKVTEKGKDVELRCDPISGHTALYWYRQSLGQGLEFLIYFQGNSAPDKSGLPSDRFSAERTGGSVSTLTIQRTQQEDSAVYLCASSLAGRGFNSYNEQFFGPGTRLTVL.

The CDR3 region has the DNA TGCAGTGAGGGACAGCCCAGGGGAGGGCCGAATGAGCAGTTCTTC. Amino acids: CSEGQPRGGPNEQFF. This chain joins TRBV20-1 and TRBJ2-1, with D perhaps assigned TRBD1 or TRBD2 (7 bases each). Germline loops: CDR1 DFQATT, CDR2 SNEGSKA (reference sequence). The CDR3 contains 15 residues. Trimming removed 7 bases at V and 7 bases at J, with 23 bases between.

V gene TRBV20-1 combines with J gene TRBJ2-1, with TRBD2 matching 9 bases. V lost 1 base, J lost 4 bases, and 14 bases stayed unmatched. CDR3 length: 18 residues. Germline lookup yields CDR1 DFQATT and CDR2 SNEGSKA (reference sequence). CDR3 coding DNA: TGCAGTGCTAGAGTCCGCGCGGGAGGGCCGATTTCGTACAATGAGCAGTTCTTC. Amino acid sequence: CSARVRAGGPISYNEQFF.

CDR3 in DNA: TGCGCCAGCAGCCAGTGGACGGGAGGTCTCCAAGAGACCCAGTACTTC. Amino acid sequence: CASSQWTGGLQETQYF. The V gene is TRBV5-1, the J gene TRBJ2-5; 7 nucleotides line up with TRBD2. The CDR3 totals 16 residues. Germline V lookup: CDR1 SGHRS, CDR2 YFSETQ. Losses at the gene ends were 4 bases for V and 1 base for J; bases not matched to a gene: 10.

This clonotype was counted a few times. The chain combines TRBV15 with TRBJ1-2, with 7 bases lining up with TRBD1. V lost 0 bases and J lost 4; bases outside the gene matches: 2. The CDR3 totals 14 residues. Per the germline V gene, CDR1 is LNHNV and CDR2 is YYDKDF (reference sequence). In DNA form, the CDR3 reads TGTGCCACCAGCAGAGATCAGGGGGGCTATGGCTACACCTTC. Amino acids: CATSRDQGGYGYTF.

This clonotype was seen only once. The gene calls are TRBV9 and TRBJ2-5; TRBD2 aligns across 14 bases. Germline lookup yields CDR1 SGDLS and CDR2 YYNGEE. V gave up 4 bases and J gave up 5 bases; unmatched junction bases: 13. This CDR3 is 18 amino acids long. The CDR3 region is CASSPGLAGGSGGETQYF. CDR3 coding DNA: TGTGCCAGCAGCCCCGGACTAGCGGGGGGTAGTGGAGGCGAGACCCAGTACTTC.

The CDR3 DNA reads as TGCGCCAGCAGCTTGGTGGGCAGGGGCATGCTCTCTTCTGAGCAGTTCTTC. Its translation is CASSLVGRGMLSSEQFF. The chain has TRBV5-1 and TRBJ2-1; possibly TRBD1 for D (6 bases). This CDR3 has 17 residues. V was trimmed by 0 bases and J by 9 bases, leaving 22 bases between them. CDR1 and CDR2 (germline): SGHRS, YFSETQ.

The gene calls are TRBV20-1 and TRBJ1-6; no clear D gene. The germline V gene has CDR1 DFQATT and CDR2 SNEGSKA (reference sequence). V was shortened by 1 base and J by 0 bases, with 7 bases between the two germline ends. This CDR3 region has 15 residues. The CDR3 sequence is CSARVSGSYNSPLHF. DNA of the CDR3: TGCAGTGCTAGAGTCAGTGGCTCCTATAATTCACCCCTCCACTTT.

This clonotype was counted many times. The rearrangement links TRBV29-1 to TRBJ1-1; D is possibly TRBD1 (6 bases). Germline V gene data show CDR1 as SQVTM and CDR2 as ANQGSEA. Trimming shortened V by 3 bases and J by 5 bases, and 10 bases separated the two germline ends. CDR3 length equals 12 residues. CDR3 sequence (DNA): TGCAGCGTTGAGGGGGCTTGGACTGAAGCTTTCTTT. Translating it yields CSVEGAWTEAFF. The full variable domain, completed using reference TRBV29-1 and TRBJ1-1, is SAVISQKPSRDICQRGTSLTIQCQVDSQVTMMFWYRQQPGQSLTLIATANQGSEATYESGFVIDKFPISRPNLTFSTLTVSNMSPEDSSIYLCSVEGAWTEAFFGQGTRLTVV.

CDR3 nucleotide sequence: TGCAGCGTTGGGGAAGGGGCCTCCAAAAACATTCAGTACTTC. This encodes CSVGEGASKNIQYF. This sequence joins TRBV29-1 and TRBJ2-4, with a tentative D call TRBD1 (5 bases). The CDR3 is 14 residues long. The V gene lost 4 bases and the J gene lost 2 bases, with 12 bases spanning the gap. Looked up from germline, CDR1 is SQVTM and CDR2 is ANQGSEA.

This clonotype was observed a few times. The chain combines TRBV20-1 with TRBJ1-2, with a possible D match to TRBD1 (6 bases). Trimming removed 1 base at V and 4 bases at J, with 13 bases between. The CDR3 is made up of 14 amino acids. Germline V lookup: CDR1 DFQATT, CDR2 SNEGSKA (reference sequence). CDR3 in DNA: TGCAGTGCTAGAGTACGCGGGGGCACCTATGGCTACACCTTC. Translating it yields CSARVRGGTYGYTF.